This TCR beta chain appears in the sequencing data of a study of blood T cell repertoires in COVID-19. Study-level background: Material from acute and convalescent COVID-19 was sourced from the United States, Italy and Spain. PBMCs, B-cell-depleted T cells, or T cells were the source of the cDNA or gDNA that made up the material.

Trimming removed 1 base from V and 5 bases from J; junction bases left unmatched: 4. CDR3 length: 15 residues. Germline-derived CDR1 and CDR2 are SGHTS and YDEGEE. In the study's own analysis: Researchers report that nucleated cell counts were estimated from reference gene primer amplification. Here immunoSEQ multiplex PCR was the method, and the copy in TCRdb shows in-frame clones only, minus some. V and J calls and clone size are those listed in that table; D and trimming were worked out from the DNA. The sample shows 300,000 to 400,000 clones, roughly nine tenths of them seen only once. V is TRBV5-8 and J is TRBJ1-2; 11 bases agree with TRBD1. Sequencing was carried out using PBMCs or T cells enriched from blood (not recorded which). This TCR was recovered from a woman aged 25-40 years who had been exposed to COVID-19. The CDR3 spells CASSLPGTGGYGYTF. In DNA, the CDR3 is TGTGCCAGCAGCTTGCCCGGGACAGGGGGGTATGGCTACACCTTC.